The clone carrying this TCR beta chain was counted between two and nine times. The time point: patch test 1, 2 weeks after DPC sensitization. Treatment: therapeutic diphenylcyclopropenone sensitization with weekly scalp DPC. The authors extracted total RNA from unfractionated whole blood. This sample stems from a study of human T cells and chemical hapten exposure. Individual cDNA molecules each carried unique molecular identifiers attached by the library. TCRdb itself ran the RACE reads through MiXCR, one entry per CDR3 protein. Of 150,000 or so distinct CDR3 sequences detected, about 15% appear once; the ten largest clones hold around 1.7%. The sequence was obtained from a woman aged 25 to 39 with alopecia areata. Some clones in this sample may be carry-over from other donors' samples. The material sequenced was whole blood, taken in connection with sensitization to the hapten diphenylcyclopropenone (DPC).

The CDR3 DNA is TGTGCCAGCAGCTACGACAGGGGGGGCGAGCAGCCCCAGCATTTT. It is translated as CASSYDRGGEQPQHF. The rearrangement uses TRBV6-6 and TRBJ1-5; the match to TRBD1 covers 9 bases. The CDR3 contains 15 residues. J lost 7 bases, V lost 6 bases, and 10 bases had no gene match. Looked up from germline, CDR1 is MNHNY and CDR2 is SVGAGI (reference sequence).